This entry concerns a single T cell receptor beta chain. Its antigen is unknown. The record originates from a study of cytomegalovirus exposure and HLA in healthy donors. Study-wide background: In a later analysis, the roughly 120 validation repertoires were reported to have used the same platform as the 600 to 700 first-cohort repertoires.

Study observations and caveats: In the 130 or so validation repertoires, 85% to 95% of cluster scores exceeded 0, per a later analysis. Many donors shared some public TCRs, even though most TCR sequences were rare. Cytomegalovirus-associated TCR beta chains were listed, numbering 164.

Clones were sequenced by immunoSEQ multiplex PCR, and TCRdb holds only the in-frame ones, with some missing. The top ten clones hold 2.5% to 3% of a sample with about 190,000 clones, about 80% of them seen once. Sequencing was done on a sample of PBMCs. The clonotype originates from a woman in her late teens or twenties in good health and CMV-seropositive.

In DNA form, the CDR3 reads TGCGCCAGCAGCCAAACATTAAAAAGTGAAGCTTTCTTT. Translating it yields CASSQTLKSEAFF. This chain uses TRBV4-1 with TRBJ1-1; D uncertain. Germline CDR1 is MGHRA and CDR2 is YSYEKL. V gave up 2 bases and J gave up 7 bases, with 11 bases separating them. The CDR3 contains 13 residues.